One sample yielded the 17 T cell receptor beta chains listed below, sequenced in a study of blood T cells in healthy people across ages. Combining a sample-barcoded 5' primer with a J-beta primer mix, a second PCR ran for roughly 7 to 12 cycles. TCRdb fed the 5' RACE reads into MiXCR, producing one record per CDR3 protein. The top ten clones hold 2.1% of a sample with about 1.8 million distinct CDR3 sequences, about 50% of them seen once. Sequencing was done on a sample of blood. These receptors originate from a woman aged 40-49 years in good health.

The table lists this clonotype with a few counts. The gene calls are TRBV10-3 and TRBJ2-1; tentatively, D is TRBD2 (5 bases). Trimming removed 0 bases at V and 5 bases at J, with 14 bases between. The germline CDR1 and CDR2 sequences are ENHRY and SYGVKD. This CDR3 is built from 16 residues. CDR3 sequence: CAISESWSGLHNEQFF. Here the CDR3 DNA reads TGTGCCATCAGTGAGTCTTGGTCAGGACTCCACAATGAGCAGTTCTTC.

This chain uses TRBV6-2 or TRBV6-3 with TRBJ2-5; no reliable D call. The CDR3 is made up of 14 amino acids. The germline gives CDR1 MNHEY, CDR2 SVGEGT. V lost 5 bases and J lost 1, with 11 bases in between. The CDR3 DNA follows: TGTGCCAGCAGTGACGTGGGCTTCCAAGAGACCCAGTACTTC. Amino acid sequence: CASSDVGFQETQYF.

The gene calls are TRBV29-1 and TRBJ2-2; a possible D gene is TRBD1 (6 bases). This CDR3 region has 14 residues. V lost 2 bases, J lost 2 bases, and 9 bases lay in between. Per the germline V gene, CDR1 is SQVTM and CDR2 is ANQGSEA. In DNA, the CDR3 is TGCAGCGTTGAACGGGACATCAACACCGGGGAGCTGTTTTTT. Protein product: CSVERDINTGELFF.

In this sample, this clonotype turned up a few times. The DNA of the CDR3 is TGTGCCAGCGCGTCTAGGGGGGCCTCCTCCTACAATGAGCAGTTCTTC. Translating gives CASASRGASSYNEQFF. This chain uses TRBV6-5 with TRBJ2-1; TRBD1 or TRBD2 may be the D gene (6 bases each). This CDR3 has 16 residues. The V gene's germline CDR1 is MNHEY and CDR2 SVGAGI. V shed 8 bases and J shed 0 bases, with 17 bases lying between them.

This clonotype has more than one count but fewer than ten. The chain uses TRBV7-2 and TRBJ1-2, with TRBD1 as a possible D gene (5 bases). The V end was cut by 2 bases, the J end by 8 bases, with 15 bases between. Looked up from germline, CDR1 is SGHTA and CDR2 is FQGNSA. The CDR3 loop spans 14 amino acids. The CDR3 DNA follows: TGTGCCAGCAGCTTATCGCCAGGGAGCATCGGCTACACCTTC. It translates to CASSLSPGSIGYTF.

With respect to this clonotype: One end of the junction varies from germline; a read error may be responsible. The rearrangement uses TRBV7-2 and TRBJ2-3; perhaps TRBD2 as D (7 bases). Germline values: CDR1 SGHTA, CDR2 FQGNSA. The CDR3 spans 16 residues. CDR3 sequence (DNA): TGTGCCTGCAGCTCAACAACAAGGGGGGGAACAGATACGCAGTATTTT. Its translation is CACSSTTRGGTDTQYF.

V and J are TRBV29-1 and TRBJ1-4; no reliable D call. The CDR3 covers 13 residues. The ends were cut back, 3 bases at V and 8 bases at J, with 13 bases in the middle. Germline V gene data show CDR1 as SQVTM and CDR2 as ANQGSEA. CDR3 amino acids: CSVEGRVGEKLFF. DNA for the CDR3: TGCAGCGTTGAGGGGAGGGTTGGCGAAAAACTGTTTTTT.

This clonotype showed up just a few times. The genes are TRBV10-3 and TRBJ1-1; D unresolved. Between the trimmed V and J ends, which lost 6 bases and 0 bases, there was a span of 5 bases. This CDR3 has 12 residues. Looked up from germline, CDR1 is ENHRY and CDR2 is SYGVKD. The CDR3 sequence is CAIRQMNTEAFF. CDR3 DNA sequence: TGTGCCATCAGACAGATGAACACTGAAGCTTTCTTT.

The chain recombines TRBV9 with TRBJ2-3, with unresolved D. Trimming took off 1 base at V and 0 bases at J, with 9 bases between the two ends. The V gene's germline CDR1 is SGDLS and CDR2 YYNGEE. This CDR3 has 15 residues. CDR3 loop: CASSVIELSTDTQYF. The CDR3, as DNA: TGTGCCAGCAGCGTAATAGAACTTAGCACAGATACGCAGTATTTT.

This clonotype has just a few counts. The chain is built from TRBV6-6 and TRBJ2-3; no firm D call. Trimming removed 2 bases at V and 4 bases at J, with 7 bases between. Germline values: CDR1 MNHNY, CDR2 SVGAGI (reference sequence). CDR3 length equals 13 residues. In DNA, the CDR3 is TGTGCCAGCAGTTACACGGGTGCAGATACGCAGTATTTT. Protein: CASSYTGADTQYF.

The CDR3 protein is CSAGRTGETQYF. CDR3 nucleotides: TGCAGTGCCGGCCGGACAGGGGAGACCCAGTACTTC. This rearrangement joins TRBV20-1 to TRBJ2-5; TRBD1 agrees at 8 bases. The CDR3 is 12 residues long. In germline, CDR1 is DFQATT, CDR2 SNEGSKA (reference sequence). J gave up 5 bases and V 6 bases, and 5 bases lay outside the gene matches.

CDR3 loop: CASSVTAGGHPETQYF. CDR3 bases: TGTGCCAGCAGCGTGACGGCGGGGGGCCATCCAGAGACCCAGTACTTC. J is TRBJ2-5 and V is TRBV9; 8 bases are a match to TRBD2. The V and J ends lost 2 bases and 4 bases, in that order; junction bases with no gene match: 10. The CDR3 contains 16 residues. Germline V gene sequence: CDR1 SGDLS, CDR2 YYNGEE.

This clonotype has only a few counts. The genes are TRBV20-1 and TRBJ2-7; D call uncertain. The V end lost 3 bases, the J end lost 2 bases, and 8 bases lay between the germline ends. CDR3 length equals 12 residues. Germline lookup yields CDR1 DFQATT and CDR2 SNEGSKA (reference sequence). As DNA, the CDR3 is TGCAGTGCTAGTTTAGGGACCTACGAGCAGTACTTC. Protein product: CSASLGTYEQYF.

The chain recombines TRBV20-1 with TRBJ2-7; 12 nucleotides align to TRBD2. The CDR3 has 14 residues. J gave up 2 bases and V 6 bases, and 5 bases lay outside the gene matches. Germline lookup yields CDR1 DFQATT and CDR2 SNEGSKA (reference sequence). In nucleotides, the CDR3 is TGCAGTGCCAGGACTAGCGGGACCGCCTACGAGCAGTACTTC. Its translation: CSARTSGTAYEQYF.

The chain is built from TRBV6-6 and TRBJ2-1; no clear D. Germline CDR1 and CDR2: MNHNY and SVGAGI (reference sequence). V lost 5 bases, J lost 3 bases, and 5 bases lay in between. The CDR3 extends over 12 amino acids. CDR3 DNA sequence: TGTGCCAGCAGTATCTTCTACAATGAGCAGTTCTTC. It yields the protein CASSIFYNEQFF.

Comment on this clonotype: It differs at one base from a far larger clone, so likely a read error. The chain is built from TRBV11-1 and TRBJ1-2, with TRBD1 matching 10 bases. Germline V lookup: CDR1 SGHAT, CDR2 FQDESV (reference sequence). The CDR3 is made up of 13 amino acids. In nucleotides, the CDR3 is TGTGCCAGCAGTCCGACAGGGGGCTATGGCTGCACCTTC. This gives the protein CASSPTGGYGCTF.

V and J are TRBV7-2 and TRBJ2-7; no clear D gene. The CDR3 has 16 amino acids. V was shortened by 5 bases and J by 0 bases, with 17 bases between the two germline ends. Germline CDR1 reads SGHTA; CDR2 reads FQGNSA. The CDR3 region has the DNA TGTGCCAGCAGCGCAGAGGCCCGGCTTAGCTCCTACGAGCAGTACTTC. It is translated as CASSAEARLSSYEQYF.